This TCR beta chain came from a study of blood T cell repertoires in COVID-19. The CDR3 length is 14 residues. V was shortened by 4 bases and J by 6 bases, with 16 bases between the two germline ends. CDR1 and CDR2 from the germline V gene are SGHDT and YYEEEE. Original analysis: Researchers report that nucleated cell counts were estimated from reference gene primer amplification. Profiled with immunoSEQ multiplex PCR; TCRdb holds only in-frame clones, not every one. V and J calls and clone size are as listed in that table; D and trimming were resolved from the DNA. Of around 440,000 clones in the sample, around 88% were seen once.

The specimen was peripheral blood. The clonotype originates from a woman in her forties or fifties with COVID-19, enrolled during active disease. The genes are TRBV5-6 and TRBJ1-1; tentatively, D is TRBD1 (6 bases). Here the CDR3 reads CASSLQPQGPEAFF. The CDR3 bases are TGTGCCAGCAGCCTACAACCGCAGGGGCCTGAAGCTTTCTTT.